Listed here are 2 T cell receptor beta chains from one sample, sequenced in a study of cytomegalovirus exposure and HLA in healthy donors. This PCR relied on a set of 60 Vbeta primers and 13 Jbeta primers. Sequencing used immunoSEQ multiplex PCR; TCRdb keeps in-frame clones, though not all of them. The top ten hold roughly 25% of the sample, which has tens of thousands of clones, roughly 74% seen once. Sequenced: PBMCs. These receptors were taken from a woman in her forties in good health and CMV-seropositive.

The DNA for the CDR3 is TGTGCCAGCAGCTTAGGTGTGAACTCTGAAAAACTGTTTTTT. Protein sequence: CASSLGVNSEKLFF. V gene TRBV7-9 combines with J gene TRBJ1-4; D call uncertain. The CDR3 sequence is 14 residues long. Germline lookup yields CDR1 SEHNR and CDR2 FQNEAQ (reference sequence). V was trimmed by 1 base and J by 7 bases, leaving 10 bases between them.

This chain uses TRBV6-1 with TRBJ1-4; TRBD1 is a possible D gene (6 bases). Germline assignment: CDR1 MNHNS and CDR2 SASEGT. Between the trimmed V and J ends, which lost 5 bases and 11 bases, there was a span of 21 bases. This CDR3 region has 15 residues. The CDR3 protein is CASSPGTSVTYKLFF. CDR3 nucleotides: TGTGCCAGCAGTCCCGGGACAAGCGTAACGTATAAACTGTTTTTT.